Sequencing of this T cell receptor beta chain was carried out in a study of blood T cells in healthy people across ages. Trimming removed 0 bases from V and 0 bases from J, with 10 bases in between. Per the germline V gene, CDR1 is SGHAT and CDR2 is FQNNGV. The CDR3 runs to 16 residues. The sample holds a few counts of this clonotype. Primed by a sample-barcoded 5' primer and a J-beta primer mix, a second PCR proceeded for 7 to 11 cycles. There were at least 2.5 million CDR3-containing paired-end reads obtained from each sample. TCRdb fed the 5' RACE reads into MiXCR, producing one record per CDR3 protein. The sample records under 1,100,000 distinct CDR3 sequences, under 30% being singletons. These data also formed part of another study, on T cells of mothers and their children. That study adds: Thymic selection shapes TCR recombination output similarly in related and unrelated pairs.

Material: blood. This TCR came from a girl between 2 and 10 years old in good health. The V gene is TRBV11-2, the J gene TRBJ2-3; D uncertain. The DNA for the CDR3 is TGTGCCAGCAGCTTAGATCTGAGGAGTAGCACAGATACGCAGTATTTT. Its protein is CASSLDLRSSTDTQYF. Drawing the rest from reference TRBV11-2 and TRBJ2-3, the complete variable domain is EAGVAQSPRYKIIEKRQSVAFWCNPISGHATLYWYQQILGQGPKLLIQFQNNGVVDDSQLPKDRFSAERLKGVDSTLKIQPAKLEDSAVYLCASSLDLRSSTDTQYFGPGTRLTVL.